Listed here are 19 T cell receptor beta chains from one sample, sequenced in a study of cytomegalovirus exposure and HLA in healthy donors. 60 Vbeta and 13 Jbeta primers were used in PCR. Assay used: immunoSEQ multiplex PCR; TCRdb lists only in-frame clones, some missing. The top ten hold more than 4.5% of the sample, which has over 85,000 clones, about 60% seen once. Specimen: PBMCs. Receptors originate from a human donor in good health.

The chain carries TRBV4-2 and TRBJ2-1, with 9 positions matching TRBD2. Trimming took 8 bases from V and 7 from J; bases not matched to a gene: 6. The CDR3 sequence is 13 residues long. Germline CDR1 and CDR2: LGHNA and YNFKEQ. CDR3 DNA: TGTGCCAGCGGCCCGCTAGCGGGGAATGAGCAGTTCTTC. Residues: CASGPLAGNEQFF.

V usage is TRBV7-9 and J usage is TRBJ2-4; D ambiguous. CDR1 SEHNR and CDR2 FQNEAQ come from the germline V gene (reference sequence). V lost 0 bases, J lost 3 bases, and 6 bases lay in between. The CDR3 runs to 14 residues. CDR3 sequence: CASSLAVGKNIQYF. As DNA, the CDR3 is TGTGCCAGCAGCTTAGCGGTCGGCAAAAACATTCAGTACTTC.

The chain couples TRBV4-1 to TRBJ2-1, with 8 bases that match TRBD2. The CDR3 loop spans 15 amino acids. The germline V gene has CDR1 MGHRA and CDR2 YSYEKL. The J segment lost 8 bases and the V segment lost 0 bases, leaving 6 bases of the junction unmatched. Here the CDR3 reads CASSQDWSSGYEQFF. CDR3 nucleotide sequence: TGCGCCAGCAGCCAAGATTGGTCTAGCGGGTATGAGCAGTTCTTC.

This clone appeared a few times. The chain couples TRBV4-1 to TRBJ1-1; weak D call: TRBD1 (6 bases). The V end was cut by 2 bases, the J end by 5 bases, with 18 bases between. This CDR3 is built from 16 residues. Germline CDR1 and CDR2: MGHRA and YSYEKL. The CDR3 DNA sequence: TGCGCCAGCAGCCAAACGTCTCAGGGGTGGAAGACTGAAGCTTTCTTT. Encoded protein: CASSQTSQGWKTEAFF.

The V gene is TRBV6-6, the J gene TRBJ2-7; unclear D gene. The CDR3 contains 13 residues. Between the trimmed V and J ends, which lost 2 bases and 6 bases, there was a span of 11 bases. The germline V gene encodes CDR1 MNHNY and CDR2 SVGAGI (reference sequence). Written as DNA, the CDR3 is TGTGCCAGCAGTTACCGGTTCAGGATCGAGCAGTACTTC. The encoded protein is CASSYRFRIEQYF.

This clone was seen a handful of times. V and J are TRBV6-6 and TRBJ2-3; tentatively, D is TRBD2 (5 bases). The CDR3 consists of 13 residues. Trimming cost V 5 bases and J 2 bases, with 8 bases left between them. The germline gives CDR1 MNHNY, CDR2 SVGAGI (reference sequence). DNA for the CDR3: TGTGCCAGCAGTAGGGAGTACACAGATACGCAGTATTTT. It specifies CASSREYTDTQYF.

The gene calls are TRBV30 and TRBJ1-2, with D perhaps matching TRBD1 (6 bases). The CDR3 contains 12 residues. Germline values: CDR1 GTSNPN, CDR2 SVGIG (reference sequence). V was shortened by 5 bases and J by 2 bases, with 9 bases between the two germline ends. The CDR3 DNA sequence: TGTGCCTGGGGGGGACAAAACTATGGCTACACCTTC. Translated, it gives CAWGGQNYGYTF.

V and J are TRBV19 and TRBJ1-5; no firm D call. The germline V and J ends were trimmed by 3 bases and 0 bases, with 6 bases remaining between them. The CDR3 extends over 14 amino acids. The germline V gene has CDR1 LNHDA and CDR2 SQIVND (reference sequence). As DNA, the CDR3 is TGTGCCAGTAGTATGGACTTTAGCAATCAGCCCCAGCATTTT. Protein product: CASSMDFSNQPQHF.

To note about this clone: Other DNA sequences in the sample encode the same CDR3. The chain carries TRBV19 and TRBJ1-2; D is uncertain. V was shortened by 7 bases and J by 3 bases, with 15 bases between the two germline ends. The CDR3 is 14 residues long. Germline lookup yields CDR1 LNHDA and CDR2 SQIVND (reference sequence). This CDR3 is CASMSGGEDYGYTF. The CDR3 DNA follows: TGTGCCAGTATGTCAGGAGGCGAAGACTATGGCTACACCTTC. Based on the CDR3 plus reference TRBV19 and TRBJ1-2, the full variable domain is DGGITQSPKYLFRKEGQNVTLSCEQNLNHDAMYWYRQDPGQGLRLIYYSQIVNDFQKGDIAEGYSVSREKKESFPLTVTSAQKNPTAFYLCASMSGGEDYGYTFGSGTRLTVV.

V gene TRBV29-1 combines with J gene TRBJ1-1; possible D gene TRBD1, 5 bases. Germline values: CDR1 SQVTM, CDR2 ANQGSEA. V lost 5 bases and J 0 bases, leaving 13 bases between the germline ends. This CDR3 contains 14 residues. CDR3 in DNA: TGCAGCGTTAATCAGGGCGTCATGAACACTGAAGCTTTCTTT. As protein: CSVNQGVMNTEAFF.

This chain links TRBV6-5 with TRBJ1-3, with no clear D. This CDR3 spans 14 amino acids. The germline V gene has CDR1 MNHEY and CDR2 SVGAGI. V was pared by 4 bases and J by 0 bases, with 7 bases between. The CDR3 is CASSLSFSGNTIYF. In nucleotides, the CDR3 is TGTGCCAGCAGTTTAAGCTTCTCTGGAAACACCATATATTTT.

The V call is TRBV14, the J call TRBJ2-3, with no clear D. V lost 4 bases, J lost 2 bases, and 7 bases lay in between. Germline lookup yields CDR1 SGHDN and CDR2 FVKESK. CDR3 length equals 13 residues. The CDR3 sequence is CASSPEHTDTQYF. In nucleotides, the CDR3 is TGTGCCAGCAGCCCTGAACACACAGATACGCAGTATTTT.

V is TRBV19 and J is TRBJ1-1, with 7 bases lining up with TRBD1. CDR1 LNHDA and CDR2 SQIVND come from the germline V gene (reference sequence). The J segment lost 4 bases and the V segment lost 10 bases, leaving 9 bases of the junction unmatched. The length of the CDR3 is 13 residues. This CDR3 reads CATSGGWGTEAFF. CDR3 nucleotides: TGTGCCACCTCAGGGGGATGGGGCACTGAAGCTTTCTTT.

The chain employs TRBV6-1 and TRBJ2-7; possibly TRBD1 for D (7 bases). Germline V gene data show CDR1 as MNHNS and CDR2 as SASEGT. CDR3 size: 14 residues. The V end lost 2 bases, the J end lost 3 bases, and 11 bases lay between the germline ends. For the CDR3, the DNA is TGTGCCAGCAGTGAAAACAGGGGACTCTACGAGCAGTACTTC. It encodes CASSENRGLYEQYF.

The CDR3 sequence is CASSPRDSHTDTQYF. CDR3 sequence (DNA): TGTGCCAGCAGCCCGAGGGACAGCCACACAGATACGCAGTATTTT. The chain recombines TRBV9 with TRBJ2-3, with 7 bases identical to TRBD1. Trimming removed 4 bases from V and 2 bases from J; junction bases left unmatched: 7. Germline-derived CDR1 and CDR2 are SGDLS and YYNGEE. The CDR3 has 15 amino acids.

This clone was seen a few times. CDR3 coding DNA: TGTGCCAGCAGCCTCTCCTGGGGGCCTAAAGTCTCCTACAATGAGCAGTTCTTC. Translated, it gives CASSLSWGPKVSYNEQFF. The chain carries TRBV7-8 and TRBJ2-1; a weak D match, TRBD1 (6 bases). Germline V gene sequence: CDR1 SGHVS, CDR2 FQNEAQ. CDR3 size: 18 residues. V was clipped by 5 bases and J by 0 bases, with 20 bases between them.

This clone has only one observation. The genes are TRBV10-2 and TRBJ2-1; D unresolved. In germline, CDR1 is WSHSY, CDR2 SAAADI. The V and J ends lost 0 bases and 6 bases respectively, with 15 bases between them. The CDR3 runs 16 residues. The CDR3 is CASSESVKAAPNEQFF. Here the CDR3 DNA reads TGCGCCAGCAGTGAGTCCGTGAAAGCCGCCCCCAATGAGCAGTTCTTC.

V gene TRBV25-1 combines with J gene TRBJ2-7; D gene uncertain. V was cut by 2 bases and J by 1 base, with 12 bases left in between. CDR1 and CDR2 from the germline V gene are MGHDK and SYGVNS. The CDR3 totals 15 residues. CDR3 sequence: CASSEGTRGSYEQYF. The CDR3 region has the DNA TGTGCCAGCAGTGAAGGCACCAGAGGATCCTACGAGCAGTACTTC.

J is TRBJ2-2 and V is TRBV7-7; D perhaps matches TRBD1 (6 bases). The V end was cut by 5 bases, the J end by 0 bases, with 10 bases between. The CDR3 consists of 15 residues. In germline, CDR1 is SSHAT, CDR2 FNYEAQ (reference sequence). CDR3 sequence reads: CASSPRTANTGELFF. The CDR3 bases are TGTGCCAGCAGCCCTAGGACAGCGAACACCGGGGAGCTGTTTTTT.